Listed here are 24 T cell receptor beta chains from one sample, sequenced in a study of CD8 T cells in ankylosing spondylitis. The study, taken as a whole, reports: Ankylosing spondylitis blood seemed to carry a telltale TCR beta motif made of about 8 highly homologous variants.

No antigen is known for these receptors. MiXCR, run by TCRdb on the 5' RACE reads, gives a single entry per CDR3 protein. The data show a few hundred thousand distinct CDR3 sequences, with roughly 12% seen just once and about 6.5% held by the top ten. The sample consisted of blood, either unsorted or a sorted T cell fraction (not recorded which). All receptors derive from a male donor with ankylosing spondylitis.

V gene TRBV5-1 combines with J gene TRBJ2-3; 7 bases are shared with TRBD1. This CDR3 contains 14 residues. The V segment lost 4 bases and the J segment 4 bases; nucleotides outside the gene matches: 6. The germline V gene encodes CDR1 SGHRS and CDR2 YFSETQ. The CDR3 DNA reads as TGCGCCAGCAGCCCCGGGACAGCTTCAGATACGCAGTATTTT. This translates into CASSPGTASDTQYF.

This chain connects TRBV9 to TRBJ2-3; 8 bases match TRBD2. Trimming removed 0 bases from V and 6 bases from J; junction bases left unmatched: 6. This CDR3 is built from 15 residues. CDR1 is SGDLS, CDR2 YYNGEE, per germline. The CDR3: CASSVVEAGADTQYF. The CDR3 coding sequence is TGTGCCAGCAGCGTAGTGGAAGCGGGAGCTGATACGCAGTATTTT.

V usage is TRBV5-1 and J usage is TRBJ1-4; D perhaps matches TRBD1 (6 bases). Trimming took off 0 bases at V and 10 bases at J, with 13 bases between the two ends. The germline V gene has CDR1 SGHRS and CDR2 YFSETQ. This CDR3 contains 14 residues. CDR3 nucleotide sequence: TGCGCCAGCAGCTTGGCCGTGGACAGCACAAAACTGTTTTTT. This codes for CASSLAVDSTKLFF.

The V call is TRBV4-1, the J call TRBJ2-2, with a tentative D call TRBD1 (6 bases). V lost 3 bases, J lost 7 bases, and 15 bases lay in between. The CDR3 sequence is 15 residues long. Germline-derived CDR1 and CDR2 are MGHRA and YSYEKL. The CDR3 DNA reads TGCGCCAGCAGCCATGAACCTTACAGGGTCGGGGAGCTGTTTTTT. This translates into CASSHEPYRVGELFF.

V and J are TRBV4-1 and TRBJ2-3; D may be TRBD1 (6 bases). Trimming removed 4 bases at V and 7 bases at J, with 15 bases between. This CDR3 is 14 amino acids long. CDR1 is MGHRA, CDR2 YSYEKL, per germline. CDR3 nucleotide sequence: TGCGCCAGCAGCCCATACAGGGTCACCAATACGCAGTATTTT. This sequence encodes CASSPYRVTNTQYF.

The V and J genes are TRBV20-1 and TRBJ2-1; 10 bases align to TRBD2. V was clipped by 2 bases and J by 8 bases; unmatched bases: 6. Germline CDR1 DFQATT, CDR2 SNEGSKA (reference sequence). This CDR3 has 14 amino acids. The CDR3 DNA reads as TGCAGTGCTAGACCGGGACTAGCGTCGGATGAGCAGTTCTTC. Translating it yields CSARPGLASDEQFF.

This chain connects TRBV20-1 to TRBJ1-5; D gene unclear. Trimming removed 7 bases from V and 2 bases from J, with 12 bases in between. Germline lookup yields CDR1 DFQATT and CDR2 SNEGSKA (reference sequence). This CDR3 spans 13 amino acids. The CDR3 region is CSGLTERNQPQHF. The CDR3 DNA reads TGCAGTGGACTTACAGAGCGCAATCAGCCCCAGCATTTT.

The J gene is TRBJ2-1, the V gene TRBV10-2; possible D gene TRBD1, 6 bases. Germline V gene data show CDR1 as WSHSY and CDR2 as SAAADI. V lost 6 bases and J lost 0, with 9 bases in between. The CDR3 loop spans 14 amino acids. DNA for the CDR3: TGCGCCAGCAGATGGACAGACTCCTACAATGAGCAGTTCTTC. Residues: CASRWTDSYNEQFF.

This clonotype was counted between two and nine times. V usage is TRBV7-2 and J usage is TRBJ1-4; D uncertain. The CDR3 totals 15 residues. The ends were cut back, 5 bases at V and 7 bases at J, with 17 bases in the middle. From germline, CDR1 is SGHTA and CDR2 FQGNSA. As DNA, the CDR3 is TGTGCCAGCAGCGACACCCGAGACAATAGTGAAAAACTGTTTTTT. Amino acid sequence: CASSDTRDNSEKLFF.

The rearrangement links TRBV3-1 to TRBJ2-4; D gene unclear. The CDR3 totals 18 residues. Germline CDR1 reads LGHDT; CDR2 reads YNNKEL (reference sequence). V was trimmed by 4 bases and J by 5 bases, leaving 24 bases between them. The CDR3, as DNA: TGTGCCAGCAGCCCCCGTCCGGTTAATAGGCAGCTAGAAAACATTCAGTACTTC. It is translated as CASSPRPVNRQLENIQYF.

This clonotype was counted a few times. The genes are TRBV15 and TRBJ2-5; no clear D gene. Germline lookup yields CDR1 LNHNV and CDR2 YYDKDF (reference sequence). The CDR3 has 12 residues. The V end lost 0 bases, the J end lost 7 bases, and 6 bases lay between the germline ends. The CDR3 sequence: CATSRDLATQYF. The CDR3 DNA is TGTGCCACCAGCAGAGATTTAGCGACCCAGTACTTC.

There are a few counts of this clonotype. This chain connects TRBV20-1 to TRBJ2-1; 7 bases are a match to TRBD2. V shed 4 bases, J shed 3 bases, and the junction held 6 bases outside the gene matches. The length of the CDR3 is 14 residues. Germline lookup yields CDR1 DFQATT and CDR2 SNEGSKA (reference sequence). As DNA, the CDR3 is TGCAGTGCTATAGGGCTAGCGGTCTACAATGAGCAGTTCTTC. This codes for CSAIGLAVYNEQFF.

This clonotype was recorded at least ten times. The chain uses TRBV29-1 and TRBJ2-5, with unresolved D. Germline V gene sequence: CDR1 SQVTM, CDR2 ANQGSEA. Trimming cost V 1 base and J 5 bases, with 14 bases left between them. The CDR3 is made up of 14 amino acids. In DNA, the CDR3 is TGCAGCGTTGAAGTCAGCATGGGAACCGAGACCCAGTACTTC. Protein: CSVEVSMGTETQYF.

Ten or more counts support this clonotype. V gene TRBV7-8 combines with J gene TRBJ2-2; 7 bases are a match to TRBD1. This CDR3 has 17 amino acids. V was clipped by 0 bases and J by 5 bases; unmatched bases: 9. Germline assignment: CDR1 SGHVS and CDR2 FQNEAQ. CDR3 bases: TGTGCCAGCAGCTTAGCTCCTCCCTACAGGGGTACCGGGGAGCTGTTTTTT. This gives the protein CASSLAPPYRGTGELFF. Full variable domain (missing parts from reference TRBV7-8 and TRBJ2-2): GAGVSQSPRYKVAKRGQDVALRCDPISGHVSLFWYQQALGQGPEFLTYFQNEAQLDKSGLPSDRFFAERPEGSVSTLKIQRTQQEDSAVYLCASSLAPPYRGTGELFFGEGSRLTVL.

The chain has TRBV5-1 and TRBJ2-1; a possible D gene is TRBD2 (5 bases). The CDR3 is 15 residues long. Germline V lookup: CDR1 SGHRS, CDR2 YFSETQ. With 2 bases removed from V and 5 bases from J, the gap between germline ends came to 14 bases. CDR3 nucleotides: TGCGCCAGCAGCTTCCAGCGGAGCGGAGACAATGAGCAGTTCTTC. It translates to CASSFQRSGDNEQFF.

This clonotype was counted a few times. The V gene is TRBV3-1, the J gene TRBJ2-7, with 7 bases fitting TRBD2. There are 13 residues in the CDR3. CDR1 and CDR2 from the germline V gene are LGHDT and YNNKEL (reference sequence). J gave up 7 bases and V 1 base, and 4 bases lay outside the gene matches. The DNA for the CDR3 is TGTGCCAGCAGCCAAGGCGGGAGCGAAGAGCAGTACGTC. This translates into CASSQGGSEEQYV.

The CDR3: CASSQETRLQETQYF. CDR3 bases: TGTGCCAGCAGCCAAGAGACGCGGCTGCAAGAGACCCAGTACTTC. The chain combines TRBV4-2 with TRBJ2-5; no clear D gene. Trimming left V 0 bases short and J 2 bases short, with 10 bases between. The germline V gene encodes CDR1 LGHNA and CDR2 YNFKEQ. The CDR3 contains 15 residues.

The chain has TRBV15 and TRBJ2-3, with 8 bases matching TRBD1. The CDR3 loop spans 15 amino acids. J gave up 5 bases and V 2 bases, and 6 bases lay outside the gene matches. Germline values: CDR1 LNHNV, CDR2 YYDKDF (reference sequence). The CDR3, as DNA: TGTGCCACCAGCAGAAGACAGGGGCAGATAGATACGCAGTATTTT. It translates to CATSRRQGQIDTQYF.

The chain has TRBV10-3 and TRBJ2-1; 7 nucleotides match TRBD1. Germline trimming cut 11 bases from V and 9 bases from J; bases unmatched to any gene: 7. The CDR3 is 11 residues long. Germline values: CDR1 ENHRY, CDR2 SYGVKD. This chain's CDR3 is CALRQGGEQFF. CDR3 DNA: TGTGCCTTACGACAGGGTGGTGAGCAGTTCTTC.

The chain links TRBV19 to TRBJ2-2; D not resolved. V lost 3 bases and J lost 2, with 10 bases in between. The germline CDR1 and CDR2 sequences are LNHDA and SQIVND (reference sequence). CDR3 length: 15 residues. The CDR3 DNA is TGTGCCAGTAGTATCGGCAGGTCAAACACCGGGGAGCTGTTTTTT. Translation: CASSIGRSNTGELFF.

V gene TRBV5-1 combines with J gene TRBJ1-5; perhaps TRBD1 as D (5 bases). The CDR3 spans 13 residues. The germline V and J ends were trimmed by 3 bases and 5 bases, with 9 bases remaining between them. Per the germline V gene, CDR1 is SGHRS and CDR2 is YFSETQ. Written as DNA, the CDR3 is TGCGCCAGCAGCTGGACAACAGATCAGCCCCAGCATTTT. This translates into CASSWTTDQPQHF.

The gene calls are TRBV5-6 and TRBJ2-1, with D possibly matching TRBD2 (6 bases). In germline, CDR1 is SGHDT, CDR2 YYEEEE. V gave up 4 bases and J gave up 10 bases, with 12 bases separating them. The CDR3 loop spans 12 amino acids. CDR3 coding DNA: TGTGCCAGCAGCGGTGGACTACCCGAGCAGTTCTTC. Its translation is CASSGGLPEQFF.

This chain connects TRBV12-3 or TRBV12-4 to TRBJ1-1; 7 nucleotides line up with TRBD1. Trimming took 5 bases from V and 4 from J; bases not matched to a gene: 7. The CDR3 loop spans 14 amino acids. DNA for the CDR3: TGTGCCAGCAGTACCGACAGGGCGAGCACTGAAGCTTTCTTT. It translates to CASSTDRASTEAFF.

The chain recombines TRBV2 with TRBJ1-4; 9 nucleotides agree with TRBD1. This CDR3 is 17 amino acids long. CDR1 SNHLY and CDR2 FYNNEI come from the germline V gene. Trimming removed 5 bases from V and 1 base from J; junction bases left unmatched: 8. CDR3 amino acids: CASSLQGASLTNEKLFF. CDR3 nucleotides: TGTGCCAGCAGTCTACAGGGGGCCTCCTTAACTAATGAAAAACTGTTTTTT.